Listed below are T cell receptor beta chains from one sample, sequenced in a study of blood T cell repertoires in COVID-19. Produced via immunoSEQ multiplex PCR; TCRdb's table is partial and in-frame only. The sample has about 190,000 clones, roughly nine tenths seen once. Specimen: peripheral blood. Every receptor here comes from a man aged 35-49 years with acute or convalescent COVID-19. Each CDR3 is given with its conserved first and last residue. The order of the fields is D gene, J gene, clone size, V gene, CDR3 DNA, CDR3 protein. The D gene is left open where the match is weak. Clone sizes are given selectively: once, few, many, or a class where the clone is expanded.

d_gene: .
j_gene: TRBJ1-3
abundance: .
v_gene: TRBV6-5
CDR3nt: TGTGCCAGCAGTTACTCGGGGCAGGAGTCTGGAAACACCATATATTTT
CDR3aa: CASSYSGQESGNTIYF

d_gene: .
j_gene: TRBJ1-2
abundance: .
v_gene: TRBV7-2
CDR3nt: TGTGCCAGCAGCTTCCTATCTGGATGGGGGCACAATGGCTACACCTTC
CDR3aa: CASSFLSGWGHNGYTF

d_gene: TRBD1
j_gene: TRBJ2-5
abundance: .
v_gene: TRBV7-2
CDR3nt: TGTGCCAGCAGCTTAGTTGGGACAGGAATTTTGCGACAAGAGACCCAGTACTTC
CDR3aa: CASSLVGTGILRQETQYF

d_gene: .
j_gene: TRBJ1-1
abundance: .
v_gene: TRBV9
CDR3nt: TGTGCCAGCAGCGTAGGTGGGGCCACTGAAGCTTTCTTT
CDR3aa: CASSVGGATEAFF

d_gene: TRBD1
j_gene: TRBJ2-1
abundance: .
v_gene: TRBV7-8
CDR3nt: TGTGCCAGCAGTCGATCGGGGGACAGGTACAATGAGCAGTTCTTC
CDR3aa: CASSRSGDRYNEQFF

d_gene: TRBD2
j_gene: TRBJ2-1
abundance: .
v_gene: TRBV7-8
CDR3nt: TGTGCCAGCAGCCTCCCCCTTAGCGGGGGAAACAATGAGCAGTTCTTC
CDR3aa: CASSLPLSGGNNEQFF

d_gene: TRBD1
j_gene: TRBJ2-5
abundance: .
v_gene: TRBV18
CDR3nt: TGTGCCAGCTCACACCAGACAGGGGAGGAGACCCAGTACTTC
CDR3aa: CASSHQTGEETQYF

d_gene: TRBD2
j_gene: TRBJ2-3
abundance: .
v_gene: TRBV9
CDR3nt: TGTGCCAGCAGCCCACGAGGACTAGCGGATACGCAGTATTTT
CDR3aa: CASSPRGLADTQYF

d_gene: TRBD2
j_gene: TRBJ2-5
abundance: .
v_gene: TRBV5-1
CDR3nt: TGCGCCAGCAGCTCTCTAGCGGGGGGGCTGGAGACCCAGTACTTC
CDR3aa: CASSSLAGGLETQYF

d_gene: .
j_gene: TRBJ1-3
abundance: .
v_gene: TRBV7-2
CDR3nt: TGTGCCAGCAGCCCCGACAGGAGTGGAAACACCATATATTTT
CDR3aa: CASSPDRSGNTIYF

d_gene: .
j_gene: TRBJ2-5
abundance: once
v_gene: TRBV11-3
CDR3nt: TGTGCCAGCAAGGGGGGGTCGGTGGAGACCCAGTACTTC
CDR3aa: CASKGGSVETQYF

d_gene: .
j_gene: TRBJ1-2
abundance: .
v_gene: TRBV9
CDR3nt: TGTGCCAGCAGCGTAGGTTGGGGATTTCAAGTAGGGGGCTATGGCTACACCTTC
CDR3aa: CASSVGWGFQVGGYGYTF

d_gene: .
j_gene: TRBJ1-1
abundance: .
v_gene: TRBV27
CDR3nt: TGTGCCAGCAGTTTATCACCAGGGAACACTGAAGCTTTCTTT
CDR3aa: CASSLSPGNTEAFF

d_gene: .
j_gene: TRBJ1-4
abundance: .
v_gene: TRBV15
CDR3nt: TGTGCCACCAGCAGAGGAAGGGGCGAAGAAAAACTGTTTTTT
CDR3aa: CATSRGRGEEKLFF

d_gene: TRBD1
j_gene: TRBJ2-1
abundance: .
v_gene: TRBV24-1
CDR3nt: TGTGCCACCAGTGATTCCGGGACAGGGGGCTTTGAGCAGTTCTTC
CDR3aa: CATSDSGTGGFEQFF

d_gene: .
j_gene: TRBJ1-2
abundance: once
v_gene: TRBV7-2
CDR3nt: TGTGCCAGCAGCTTAGGGGGAGGGGGGACCTTC
CDR3aa: CASSLGGGGTF

d_gene: .
j_gene: TRBJ1-1
abundance: .
v_gene: TRBV6-5
CDR3nt: TGTGCCAGCAGCACCCTAGGCATGAACACTGAAGCTTTCTTT
CDR3aa: CASSTLGMNTEAFF

d_gene: .
j_gene: TRBJ1-6
abundance: .
v_gene: TRBV28
CDR3nt: TGTGCCAGCAGTGAACAGGGCAGGCCACCCCTCCACTTT
CDR3aa: CASSEQGRPPLHF

d_gene: .
j_gene: TRBJ2-3
abundance: .
v_gene: TRBV20-1
CDR3nt: TGCAGTGCTAGTAAGGGGGGGCAAGATACGCAGTATTTT
CDR3aa: CSASKGGQDTQYF

d_gene: TRBD2
j_gene: TRBJ2-2
abundance: once
v_gene: TRBV7-2
CDR3nt: TGTGCCAGCAGCACCCCGGCGGGGGGGACGGGGGAGCTGTTTTTT
CDR3aa: CASSTPAGGTGELFF

d_gene: .
j_gene: TRBJ2-5
abundance: .
v_gene: TRBV10-3
CDR3nt: TGTGCCATCACGGGCGGGATTCAAGAGACCCAGTACTTC
CDR3aa: CAITGGIQETQYF

d_gene: TRBD2
j_gene: TRBJ2-2
abundance: .
v_gene: TRBV5-4
CDR3nt: TGTGCCAGCAGCCAGGGACTAGCGGGGGGGCTCCCGGAGCTGTTTTTT
CDR3aa: CASSQGLAGGLPELFF

d_gene: .
j_gene: TRBJ2-3
abundance: .
v_gene: TRBV12-3/TRBV12-4
CDR3nt: TGTGCCAGCAGTCCAGGGGCTACGCAGTATTTT
CDR3aa: CASSPGATQYF

d_gene: .
j_gene: TRBJ2-3
abundance: .
v_gene: TRBV6-1
CDR3nt: TGTGCCAGCAGTGAAGGCAGGGGTGGAGGAGATACGCAGTATTTT
CDR3aa: CASSEGRGGGDTQYF

d_gene: TRBD1
j_gene: TRBJ1-1
abundance: once
v_gene: TRBV6-1
CDR3nt: TGTGCCAGCAGTGAGGACCTTGACAGGGCTGAAGCTTTCTTT
CDR3aa: CASSEDLDRAEAFF

d_gene: TRBD1
j_gene: TRBJ1-4
abundance: .
v_gene: TRBV28
CDR3nt: TGTGCCAGCAGTCAGGGGGCGGTTAATGAAAAACTGTTTTTT
CDR3aa: CASSQGAVNEKLFF

d_gene: TRBD1
j_gene: TRBJ2-1
abundance: .
v_gene: TRBV12-3/TRBV12-4
CDR3nt: TGTGCCAGCAGTGGGACAGGAGGTAATGAGCAGTTCTTC
CDR3aa: CASSGTGGNEQFF

d_gene: .
j_gene: TRBJ2-5
abundance: .
v_gene: TRBV30
CDR3nt: TGTGCCACCTCAAGGGGATACGAGACCCAGTACTTC
CDR3aa: CATSRGYETQYF